The T cell receptor (beta chain) under discussion was sequenced for a study of beta chain features in type 1 diabetes. Regarding the study as a whole: Among patients with Type 1 diabetes, TCRB CDR3s were moderately but significantly shorter in every one of the four CD4+ subsets.

Only a few counts were recorded for this clone. The antigen is not known. Isolated RNA was reverse transcribed in full, so expressed TCRB transcripts were sequenced. Method: immunoSEQ multiplex PCR; TCRdb's copy keeps in-frame clones and lacks some. Of roughly 370,000 clones listed, approximately 15% were seen once; the top ten hold less than 0.04%. There are 14 residues in the CDR3. J lost 9 bases, V lost 0 bases, and 5 bases had no gene match. The V gene's germline CDR1 is LGHNA and CDR2 YSLEER. The sample consisted of naive CD4+ T cells from blood. The chain links TRBV4-3 to TRBJ2-1; 7 nucleotides match TRBD1. The clonotype originates from a man aged 25-45 years in good health. CDR3 DNA: TGCGCCAGCAGCCAAGAGAGGGGGCCGGGTGAGCAGTTCTTC. Its translation is CASSQERGPGEQFF.